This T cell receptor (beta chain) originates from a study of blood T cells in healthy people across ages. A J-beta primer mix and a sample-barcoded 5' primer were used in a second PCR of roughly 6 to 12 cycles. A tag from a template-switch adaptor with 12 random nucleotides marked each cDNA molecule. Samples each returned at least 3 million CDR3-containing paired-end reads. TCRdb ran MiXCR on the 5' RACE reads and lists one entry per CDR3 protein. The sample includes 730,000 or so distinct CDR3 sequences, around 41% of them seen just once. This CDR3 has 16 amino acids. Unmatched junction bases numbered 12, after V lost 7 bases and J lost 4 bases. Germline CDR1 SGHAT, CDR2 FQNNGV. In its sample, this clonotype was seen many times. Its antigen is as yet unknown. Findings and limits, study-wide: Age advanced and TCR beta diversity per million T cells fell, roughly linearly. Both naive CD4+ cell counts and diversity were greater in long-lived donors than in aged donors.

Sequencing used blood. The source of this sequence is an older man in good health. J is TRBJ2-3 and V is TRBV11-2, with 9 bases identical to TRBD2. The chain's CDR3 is CASKPPGGGAADTQYF. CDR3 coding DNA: TGTGCCAGCAAACCCCCGGGCGGGGGGGCCGCAGATACGCAGTATTTT.